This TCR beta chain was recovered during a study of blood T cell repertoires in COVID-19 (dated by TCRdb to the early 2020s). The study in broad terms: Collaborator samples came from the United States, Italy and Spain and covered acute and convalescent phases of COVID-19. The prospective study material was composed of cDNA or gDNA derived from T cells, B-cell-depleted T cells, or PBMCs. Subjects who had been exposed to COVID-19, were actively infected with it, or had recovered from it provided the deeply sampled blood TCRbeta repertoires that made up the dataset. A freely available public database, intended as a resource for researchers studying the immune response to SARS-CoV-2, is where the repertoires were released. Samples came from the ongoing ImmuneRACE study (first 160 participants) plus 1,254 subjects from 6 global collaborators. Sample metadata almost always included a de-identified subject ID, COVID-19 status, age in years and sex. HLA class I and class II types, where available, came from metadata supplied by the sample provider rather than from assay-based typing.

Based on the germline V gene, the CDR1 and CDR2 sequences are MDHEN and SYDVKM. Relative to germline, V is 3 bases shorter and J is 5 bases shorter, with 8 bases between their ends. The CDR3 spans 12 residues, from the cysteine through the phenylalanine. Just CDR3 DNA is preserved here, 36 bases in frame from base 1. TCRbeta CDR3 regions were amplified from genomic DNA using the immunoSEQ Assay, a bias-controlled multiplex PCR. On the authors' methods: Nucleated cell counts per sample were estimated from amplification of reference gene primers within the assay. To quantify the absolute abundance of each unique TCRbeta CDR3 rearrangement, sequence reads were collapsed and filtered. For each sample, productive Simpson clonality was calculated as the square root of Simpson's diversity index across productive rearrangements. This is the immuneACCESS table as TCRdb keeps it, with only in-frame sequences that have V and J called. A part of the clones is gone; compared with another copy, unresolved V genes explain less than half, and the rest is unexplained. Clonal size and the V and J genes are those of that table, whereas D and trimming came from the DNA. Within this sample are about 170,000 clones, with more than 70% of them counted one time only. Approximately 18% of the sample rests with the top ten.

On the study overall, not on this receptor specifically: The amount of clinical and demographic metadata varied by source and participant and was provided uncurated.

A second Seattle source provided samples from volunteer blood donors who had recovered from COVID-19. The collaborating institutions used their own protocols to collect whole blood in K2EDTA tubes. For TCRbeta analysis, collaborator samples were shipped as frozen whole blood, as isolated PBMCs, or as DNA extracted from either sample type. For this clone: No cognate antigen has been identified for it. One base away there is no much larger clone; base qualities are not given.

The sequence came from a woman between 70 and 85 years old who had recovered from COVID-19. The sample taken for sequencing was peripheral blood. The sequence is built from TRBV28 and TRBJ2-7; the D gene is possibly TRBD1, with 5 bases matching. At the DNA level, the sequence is TGTGCCAGCAGTTTGGTAGGGGACGAGCAGTACTTC. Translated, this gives CASSLVGDEQYF.